These 27 T cell receptor beta chains share one sample of origin, sequenced in a study of blood T cell repertoires in COVID-19. Measured with immunoSEQ multiplex PCR; TCRdb has only the in-frame clones, and not every one. The top ten clones hold approximately 7.9% of a sample with 190,000 or so clones, roughly 84% of them seen once. Specimen: PBMCs or T cells enriched from blood (not recorded which). All receptors derive from a man aged 35-49 years who had recovered from COVID-19.

The rearrangement joins TRBV11-2 to TRBJ1-1; D might be TRBD1 (6 bases). The CDR3 is 13 residues long. Germline values: CDR1 SGHAT, CDR2 FQNNGV. Trimming left V 4 bases short and J 3 bases short, with 9 bases between. In nucleotides, the CDR3 is TGTGCCAGCAGCTCCGGACAGCACACTGAAGCTTTCTTT. This encodes CASSSGQHTEAFF.

To note about this clone: Mismatch with germline at one junction end may stem from a read error. This chain connects TRBV28 to TRBJ1-1; 8 positions agree with TRBD1. CDR1 is MDHEN and CDR2 is SYDVKM in the germline V gene. The CDR3 contains 15 residues. Here the CDR3 DNA reads TGTGCCAGCACCCTAAGACAGGGGATGAAAACTGAAGCTTTCTTT. Translated, it gives CASTLRQGMKTEAFF. Filled out from reference TRBV28 and TRBJ1-1, the complete variable domain reads DVKVTQSSRYLVKRTGEKVFLECVQDMDHENMFWYRQDPGLGLRLIYFSYDVKMKEKGDIPEGYSVSREKKERFSLILESASTNQTSMYLCASTLRQGMKTEAFFGQGTRLTVV.

This rearrangement joins TRBV6-5 to TRBJ2-4; 7 bases are a match to TRBD1. V was clipped by 5 bases and J by 11 bases; unmatched bases: 9. In germline, CDR1 is MNHEY, CDR2 SVGAGI. The CDR3 has 13 residues. The CDR3 region has the DNA TGTGCCAGCAGTACTACTCAAGGGGGCGTTCAGTACTTC. Its translation: CASSTTQGGVQYF.

The gene calls are TRBV5-1 and TRBJ2-5, with 9 bases lining up with TRBD2. Trimming cost V 5 bases and J 2 bases; bases outside gene matches: 10. The CDR3 has 16 amino acids. Germline V gives CDR1 SGHRS, CDR2 YFSETQ. Here the CDR3 DNA reads TGCGCCAGCAGAGAAGCGGGGGGCTATTATCAAGAGACCCAGTACTTC. Translated, it gives CASREAGGYYQETQYF.

The rearrangement links TRBV5-4 to TRBJ1-3, with 9 bases identical to TRBD1. Germline CDR1 and CDR2: SGHNT and YYREEE (reference sequence). This CDR3 region has 16 residues. V lost 4 bases to trimming and J lost 4 bases; unmatched junction nucleotides: 9. This CDR3 is CASSEGQGFSGNTIYF. The CDR3, as DNA: TGTGCCAGCAGCGAGGGACAGGGTTTTTCCGGAAACACCATATATTTT. Using reference TRBV5-4 and TRBJ1-3 for the parts outside the CDR3, the full variable domain is ETGVTQSPTHLIKTRGQQVTLRCSSQSGHNTVSWYQQALGQGPQFIFQYYREEENGRGNFPPRFSGLQFPNYSSELNVNALELDDSALYLCASSEGQGFSGNTIYFGEGSWLTVV.

V is TRBV5-4 and J is TRBJ2-3; no firm D call. The germline gives CDR1 SGHNT, CDR2 YYREEE (reference sequence). The CDR3 spans 16 residues. Between the trimmed V and J ends, which lost 5 bases and 0 bases, there was a span of 16 bases. The CDR3 spells CASSPYLGDSTDTQYF. CDR3 DNA sequence: TGTGCCAGCAGTCCCTATCTGGGCGATAGCACAGATACGCAGTATTTT. Looking up the rest from reference TRBV5-4 and TRBJ2-3 gives the full variable domain: ETGVTQSPTHLIKTRGQQVTLRCSSQSGHNTVSWYQQALGQGPQFIFQYYREEENGRGNFPPRFSGLQFPNYSSELNVNALELDDSALYLCASSPYLGDSTDTQYFGPGTRLTVL.

V is TRBV28 and J is TRBJ1-6; D is perhaps TRBD1 (6 bases). Trimming removed 3 bases from V and 9 bases from J, with 18 bases in between. From germline, CDR1 is MDHEN and CDR2 SYDVKM. The CDR3 has 16 amino acids. The CDR3 sequence is CASSFYQGKNGSPLHF. The DNA for the CDR3 is TGTGCCAGCAGTTTCTACCAGGGGAAAAATGGTTCACCCCTCCACTTT. The whole variable domain, remainder taken from reference TRBV28 and TRBJ1-6, is DVKVTQSSRYLVKRTGEKVFLECVQDMDHENMFWYRQDPGLGLRLIYFSYDVKMKEKGDIPEGYSVSREKKERFSLILESASTNQTSMYLCASSFYQGKNGSPLHFGNGTRLTVT.

The chain has TRBV7-8 and TRBJ2-1; 9 bases match TRBD2. Germline V CDR1 and CDR2: SGHVS, FQNEAQ. Trimming took 5 bases from V and 3 from J; bases not matched to a gene: 20. The CDR3 runs to 20 residues. CDR3 DNA: TGTGCCAGCAGCCCCCAGTGGCGGGGGGGCCCCCCTCTCTACTACAATGAGCAGTTCTTC. Protein sequence: CASSPQWRGGPPLYYNEQFF.

V usage is TRBV5-5 and J usage is TRBJ2-3; TRBD2 aligns across 8 bases. This CDR3 region has 16 residues. The germline CDR1 and CDR2 sequences are SGHKS and YYEKEE (reference sequence). Unmatched junction bases numbered 12, after V lost 7 bases and J lost 2 bases. CDR3 nucleotides: TGTGCCAGCGCTAGGTCACCGGGGGGGTTCACAGATACGCAGTATTTT. Protein: CASARSPGGFTDTQYF.

The chain recombines TRBV6-1 with TRBJ2-3, with D unclear. CDR3 length equals 14 residues. V was shortened by 1 base and J by 2 bases, with 7 bases between the two germline ends. Germline CDR1 reads MNHNS; CDR2 reads SASEGT. The CDR3 loop reads CASSEGSDTDTQYF. CDR3 bases: TGTGCCAGCAGTGAAGGCTCAGACACAGATACGCAGTATTTT.

Only a few counts were recorded for this clone. The rearrangement links TRBV28 to TRBJ2-7; 7 nucleotides align to TRBD1. Germline values: CDR1 MDHEN, CDR2 SYDVKM. The CDR3 sequence is 17 residues long. The J segment lost 3 bases and the V segment lost 1 base, leaving 12 bases of the junction unmatched. The CDR3 reads CASSLLHGQDNYYEQYF. In nucleotides, the CDR3 is TGTGCCAGCAGTTTATTACACGGACAGGACAACTACTACGAGCAGTACTTC.

The chain links TRBV11-2 to TRBJ1-4; D might be TRBD1 (5 bases). This CDR3 comprises 17 residues. Germline V gene sequence: CDR1 SGHAT, CDR2 FQNNGV. Trimming cost V 5 bases and J 3 bases, with 19 bases left between them. CDR3 nucleotides: TGTGCCAGCAGCATGTTGCCCAGGGTACCGTCTAATGAAAAACTGTTTTTT. Residues: CASSMLPRVPSNEKLFF.

The chain couples TRBV4-2 to TRBJ1-4; unclear D gene. CDR3 length: 15 residues. Trimming pared 3 bases from V and 3 bases from J, leaving 11 bases between. Per germline, CDR1 LGHNA and CDR2 YNFKEQ. In DNA form, the CDR3 reads TGTGCCAGCAGCCAGATTTTCCCGGCTAATGAAAAACTGTTTTTT. Protein product: CASSQIFPANEKLFF.

In its sample, this clone was seen once. The genes are TRBV5-4 and TRBJ2-3, with 9 bases aligning to TRBD2. The CDR3 covers 17 residues. Per germline, CDR1 SGHNT and CDR2 YYREEE (reference sequence). J lost 3 bases, V lost 2 bases, and 10 bases had no gene match. CDR3 in DNA: TGTGCCAGCAGCTTCCCATCGGGACTAGCAGTTACAGATACGCAGTATTTT. Encoded protein: CASSFPSGLAVTDTQYF.

The rearrangement joins TRBV5-5 to TRBJ1-4; a weak D match, TRBD1 (6 bases). Germline V gives CDR1 SGHKS, CDR2 YYEKEE (reference sequence). The CDR3 loop spans 16 amino acids. The V gene lost 3 bases and the J gene lost 9 bases, with 21 bases spanning the gap. The CDR3 sequence: CASSSLGGQGIQKLFF. Written as DNA, the CDR3 is TGTGCCAGCAGCTCCCTCGGGGGGCAGGGAATTCAAAAACTGTTTTTT.

The CDR3 DNA is TGTGCCAGCAGTGGTTTCACATTCCCGGACAGAACAGAGACCCAGTACTTC. Translating gives CASSGFTFPDRTETQYF. This chain uses TRBV6-4 with TRBJ2-5; perhaps TRBD1 as D (6 bases). The ends were cut back, 4 bases at V and 4 bases at J, with 22 bases in the middle. The CDR3 sequence is 17 residues long. The germline V gene encodes CDR1 MRHNA and CDR2 SNTAGT.

The V and J genes are TRBV4-1 and TRBJ2-1; tentatively, D is TRBD1 (6 bases). This CDR3 has 16 residues. From germline, CDR1 is MGHRA and CDR2 YSYEKL. The ends were cut back, 5 bases at V and 5 bases at J, with 19 bases in the middle. CDR3 sequence reads: CASSSGQTNYNNEQFF. DNA for the CDR3: TGCGCCAGCAGCTCCGGACAGACCAATTATAACAATGAGCAGTTCTTC.

CDR3 protein: CASSAGQTNQPQHF. DNA of the CDR3: TGTGCCAGCAGCGCTGGACAAACCAATCAGCCCCAGCATTTT. V is TRBV2 and J is TRBJ1-5, with a tentative D call TRBD1 (5 bases). V lost 6 bases to trimming and J lost 3 bases, with 12 bases between them. Germline CDR1 SNHLY, CDR2 FYNNEI. This CDR3 has 14 amino acids.

The genes are TRBV9 and TRBJ1-4, with 8 bases fitting TRBD1. V was pared by 0 bases and J by 4 bases, with 8 bases of the junction left unmatched. Germline V gene data show CDR1 as SGDLS and CDR2 as YYNGEE. CDR3 length: 17 amino acids. CDR3 sequence: CASSVASPGGGNEKLFF. DNA of the CDR3: TGTGCCAGCAGCGTAGCTAGCCCAGGGGGCGGTAATGAAAAACTGTTTTTT.

This clone has a handful of counts. J is TRBJ1-1 and V is TRBV5-1; 7 positions agree with TRBD1. This CDR3 is built from 13 residues. V was pared by 0 bases and J by 6 bases, with 2 bases of the junction left unmatched. Germline V CDR1 and CDR2: SGHRS, YFSETQ. DNA for the CDR3: TGCGCCAGCAGCTTGGACAGGGGACCTGAAGCTTTCTTT. Translation: CASSLDRGPEAFF.

The chain combines TRBV11-2 with TRBJ1-2; 8 nucleotides agree with TRBD1. Germline CDR1 and CDR2: SGHAT and FQNNGV. The CDR3 contains 17 residues. Trimming at V came to 10 bases and at J to 6 bases, leaving 22 bases not matched to a gene. The DNA of the CDR3 is TGTGCCACCGGCCCAACCTTTTCAAAGACAGGGGAAAATGGCTACACCTTC. It is translated as CATGPTFSKTGENGYTF.

The sample holds one count of this clone. The chain uses TRBV28 and TRBJ2-2; no clear D. Trimming cost V 3 bases and J 1 base, with 9 bases left between them. Germline V gives CDR1 MDHEN, CDR2 SYDVKM. The CDR3 extends over 15 amino acids. CDR3 sequence: CASSFPAGNTGELFF. CDR3 nucleotide sequence: TGTGCCAGCAGTTTTCCGGCAGGGAACACCGGGGAGCTGTTTTTT.

This clone occurred a few times. The genes are TRBV4-3 and TRBJ1-2; D perhaps matches TRBD1 (5 bases). The CDR3 spans 15 residues. Trimming removed 1 base from V and 0 bases from J, with 9 bases in between. CDR1 is LGHNA and CDR2 is YSLEER in the germline V gene. The CDR3 region has the DNA TGCGCCAGCAGCCAAGGTTTGGGGCCTAACTATGGCTACACCTTC. Translation gives CASSQGLGPNYGYTF.

The chain employs TRBV10-1 and TRBJ1-1; D is perhaps TRBD1 (6 bases). The CDR3 covers 15 residues. V was shortened by 2 bases and J by 3 bases, with 13 bases between the two germline ends. CDR1 is WNHNN and CDR2 is SYGVQD in the germline V gene (reference sequence). The CDR3 loop reads CASSETGGPYTEAFF. CDR3 in DNA: TGCGCCAGCAGTGAGACGGGGGGCCCTTACACTGAAGCTTTCTTT.

The chain is built from TRBV3-1 (or the pseudogene TRBV3-2) and TRBJ1-4; D not certain. The V gene's germline CDR1 is LGHDT and CDR2 YNNKEL (reference sequence). The ends were cut back, 4 bases at V and 8 bases at J, with 11 bases in the middle. The CDR3 sequence is 13 residues long. The CDR3 region is CASSRAGSEKLFF. DNA of the CDR3: TGTGCCAGCAGCCGGGCAGGTTCAGAAAAACTGTTTTTT.

This rearrangement joins TRBV19 to TRBJ1-6, with D perhaps matching TRBD1 (5 bases). Trimming left V 8 bases short and J 4 bases short, with 18 bases between. Germline loops: CDR1 LNHDA, CDR2 SQIVND (reference sequence). CDR3 size: 16 residues. The CDR3 loop is CASGQSQGNYNSPLHF. Here the CDR3 DNA reads TGTGCCAGTGGCCAATCCCAGGGTAATTATAATTCACCCCTCCACTTT.

The CDR3 nucleotides read TGTGCCAGCAGTGAAGGAGAATGGGACAGGGTTAATGACGAGCAGTACTTC. Its protein is CASSEGEWDRVNDEQYF. The rearrangement joins TRBV2 to TRBJ2-7; 9 bases agree with TRBD1. The CDR3 covers 17 residues. Germline V gene lookup returns CDR1 SNHLY and CDR2 FYNNEI. V lost 1 base to trimming and J lost 5 bases; unmatched junction nucleotides: 12.